This is a list of T cell receptor beta chains from one sample in a study of T cell responses to AZD1222 COVID-19 vaccine. Produced via immunoSEQ multiplex PCR; TCRdb's table is partial and in-frame only. Of fewer than 150,000 clones listed, 85% to 95% were seen once; the top ten hold about 1%. This material consisted of peripheral blood, taken on day 0 of AZD1222 vaccination. The receptors come from an adult in good health. Each CDR3 is given with its conserved first and last residue. The D gene is left open where the match is weak. A row's size may be missing; if present it is once, few, many or a size class.

>once|TRBJ1-4|TRBV28|TRBD1
CASSLDRGRPGKLFF
TGTGCCAGCAGTTTAGACAGGGGGCGGCCTGGGAAGCTGTTTTTT
>.|TRBJ2-7|TRBV21-1|.
CASPPTSGVNLSSYEQYF
TGTGCCAGCCCGCCGACTAGCGGGGTCAATCTTAGCTCCTACGAGCAGTACTTC
>.|TRBJ1-4|TRBV2|.
CASSDGKANEKLFF
TGTGCCAGCAGTGATGGGAAGGCTAATGAAAAACTGTTTTTT
>.|TRBJ2-1|TRBV5-4|TRBD2
CASSLGRGEWNEQFF
TGTGCCAGCAGCTTGGGGCGGGGGGAATGGAATGAGCAGTTCTTC
>.|TRBJ1-2|TRBV5-4|TRBD1
CASSFQGANYGYTF
TGTGCCAGCAGCTTTCAGGGGGCCAACTATGGCTACACCTTC
>.|TRBJ1-2|TRBV6-5|.
CASSFREGLVGYTF
TGTGCCAGCAGTTTTAGGGAGGGTCTGGTTGGCTACACCTTC
>.|TRBJ1-1|TRBV6-6|.
CASSYQGRGGTEAFF
TGTGCCAGCAGTTATCAGGGGAGGGGTGGGACTGAAGCTTTCTTT
>once|TRBJ1-4|TRBV14|TRBD1
CASSTPGQGNEKLFF
TGTGCCAGCAGCACCCCGGGACAGGGAAATGAAAAACTGTTTTTT
>once|TRBJ1-1|TRBV29-1|TRBD1
CSVPFGQGAYTEAFF
TGCAGCGTCCCATTCGGACAGGGGGCCTACACTGAAGCTTTCTTT
>.|TRBJ1-1|TRBV29-1|.
CSVTSGVVGDAFF
TGCAGCGTGACATCAGGGGTAGTAGGGGATGCTTTCTTT
>.|TRBJ2-5|TRBV2|.
CASSTTDFQETQYF
TGTGCCAGCAGTACGACAGATTTCCAAGAGACCCAGTACTTC
>.|TRBJ2-7|TRBV10-3|TRBD2
CAISDPALRGASYEQYF
TGTGCCATCAGTGACCCCGCGTTGCGGGGGGCCTCCTACGAGCAGTACTTC
>.|TRBJ1-1|TRBV2|TRBD1
CASSEDWAGGIRAFF
TGTGCCAGCAGTGAAGATTGGGCAGGGGGCATTCGAGCTTTCTTT
>.|TRBJ1-1|TRBV18|.
CASSPLPGTEAFF
TGTGCCAGCTCACCCCTCCCGGGGACTGAAGCTTTCTTT
>once|TRBJ2-7|TRBV16|TRBD2
CASSSLGRGEDEQYF
TGTGCCAGCAGCTCCTTGGGGCGGGGGGAAGACGAGCAGTACTTC
>.|TRBJ2-7|TRBV2|TRBD2
CASSPRTSGGPEQYF
TGTGCCAGCAGTCCTCGGACTAGCGGGGGGCCCGAGCAGTACTTC
>.|TRBJ1-3|TRBV19|TRBD1
CASSSDREGLAGNTIYF
TGTGCCAGTAGTTCGGACAGGGAAGGCCTTGCTGGAAACACCATATATTTT
>.|TRBJ1-1|TRBV18|.
CASSPATEVNTEAFF
TGTGCCAGCTCACCAGCGACAGAAGTTAACACTGAAGCTTTCTTT
>.|TRBJ1-6|TRBV25-1|.
CASSEYLDSPLHF
TGTGCCAGCAGTGAATATCTGGATTCACCCCTCCACTTT
>.|TRBJ1-1|TRBV19|.
CASSAGQGNTEAFF
TGTGCCAGTAGTGCCGGGCAGGGGAACACTGAAGCTTTCTTT
>.|TRBJ1-1|TRBV12-3/TRBV12-4|.
CASSFAGTEAFF
TGTGCCAGCAGTTTCGCAGGCACTGAAGCTTTCTTT
>.|TRBJ2-1|TRBV18|TRBD2
CASSPRLAGGPGIEQFF
TGTGCCAGCTCACCAAGGTTGGCGGGGGGGCCCGGGATTGAGCAGTTCTTC
>.|TRBJ2-1|TRBV5-6|.
CASSLGDSYNEQFF
TGTGCCAGCAGCTTGGGTGACAGCTACAATGAGCAGTTCTTC
>.|TRBJ1-6|TRBV27|.
CASRRAGSHYNSPLHF
TGTGCCAGCAGACGCGCGGGGAGTCACTATAATTCACCCCTCCACTTT
>once|TRBJ1-5|TRBV2|TRBD1
CASSEAGGQIYSNQPQHF
TGTGCCAGCAGTGAAGCGGGGGGACAGATTTATAGCAATCAGCCCCAGCATTTT
>.|TRBJ1-1|TRBV7-8|.
CASSLARVPEKNTEAFF
TGTGCCAGCAGCTTAGCCCGGGTTCCGGAAAAGAACACTGAAGCTTTCTTT
>.|TRBJ1-1|TRBV16|.
CASSQSWRNTEAFF
TGTGCCAGCAGCCAATCCTGGCGGAACACTGAAGCTTTCTTT